These 2 T cell receptor beta chains originate from one sample sequenced in a study of blood T cell repertoires in COVID-19. Sequencing used immunoSEQ multiplex PCR; TCRdb keeps in-frame clones, though not all of them. In the table there are about 100,000 clones, around 79% of which are singletons. The sample was peripheral blood. The source is an elderly woman with active or convalescent COVID-19.

The chain joins TRBV7-6 to TRBJ2-7; 9 nucleotides agree with TRBD1. The V gene's germline CDR1 is SGHVS and CDR2 FNYEAQ. The CDR3 length is 16 residues. V trimming: 0 bases; J trimming: 7 bases; junction bases outside the gene matches: 10. CDR3 in DNA: TGTGCCAGCAGCTTAGCCACCCGGACAGGGGTACGGGAGCAGTACTTC. This gives the protein CASSLATRTGVREQYF.

This chain uses TRBV9 with TRBJ1-2; D perhaps matches TRBD1 (6 bases). Germline V CDR1 and CDR2: SGDLS, YYNGEE. The CDR3 is 14 residues long. The V and J ends lost 4 bases and 5 bases respectively, with 15 bases between them. The CDR3 is CASSTRDMIYGYTF. The CDR3 nucleotides read TGTGCCAGCAGCACCCGGGACATGATATATGGCTACACCTTC.